Below, one T cell receptor (beta chain) is given with its context. A read error may produce the germline difference seen at one junction end. Different DNA sequences within this sample yield the same CDR3. This specimen comes from a study of control samples from healthy donors and cancer patients. Sequenced by immunoSEQ multiplex PCR; TCRdb stores in-frame clones only, minus some. This sample carries some 90,000 clones, around 86% of them seen once, and the ten largest clones take 1.3%. Germline CDR1 and CDR2: MNHEY and SVGEGT. This CDR3 comprises 15 residues. Source material: blood. The receptor was isolated from a woman aged 50 to 60 in good health. This sequence joins TRBV6-2 or TRBV6-3 and TRBJ2-1; tentatively, D is TRBD1 or TRBD2 (6 bases each). CDR3 sequence: CASSPGRGDNNEQFF. The CDR3 DNA is TGCGCCAGCAGTCCCGGGAGAGGGGACAACAATGAGCAGTTCTTC.